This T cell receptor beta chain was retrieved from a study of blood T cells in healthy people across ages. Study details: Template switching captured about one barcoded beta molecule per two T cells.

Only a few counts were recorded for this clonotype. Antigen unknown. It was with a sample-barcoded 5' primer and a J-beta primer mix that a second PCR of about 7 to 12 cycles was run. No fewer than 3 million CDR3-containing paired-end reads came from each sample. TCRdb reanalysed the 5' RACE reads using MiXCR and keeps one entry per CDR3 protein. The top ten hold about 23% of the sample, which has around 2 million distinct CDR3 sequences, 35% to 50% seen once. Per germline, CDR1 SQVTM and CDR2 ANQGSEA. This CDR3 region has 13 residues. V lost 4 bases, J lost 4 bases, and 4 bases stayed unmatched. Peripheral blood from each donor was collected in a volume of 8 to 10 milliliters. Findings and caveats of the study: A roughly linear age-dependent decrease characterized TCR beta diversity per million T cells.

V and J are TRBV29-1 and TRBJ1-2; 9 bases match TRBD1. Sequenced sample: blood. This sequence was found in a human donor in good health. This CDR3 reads CSVGDRVGYGYTF. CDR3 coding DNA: TGCAGCGTTGGGGACAGGGTTGGCTATGGCTACACCTTC.